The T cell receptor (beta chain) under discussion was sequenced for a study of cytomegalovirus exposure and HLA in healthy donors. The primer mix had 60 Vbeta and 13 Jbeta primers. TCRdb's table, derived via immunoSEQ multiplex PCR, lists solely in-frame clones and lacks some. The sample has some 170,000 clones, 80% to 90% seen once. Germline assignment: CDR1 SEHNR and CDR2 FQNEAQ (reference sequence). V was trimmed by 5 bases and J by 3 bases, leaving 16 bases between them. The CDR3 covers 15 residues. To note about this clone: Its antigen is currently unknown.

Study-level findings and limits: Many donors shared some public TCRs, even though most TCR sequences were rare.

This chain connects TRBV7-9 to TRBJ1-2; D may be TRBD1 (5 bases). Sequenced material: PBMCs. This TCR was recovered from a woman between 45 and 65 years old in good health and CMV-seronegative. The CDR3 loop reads CASSGTGGPHYGYTF. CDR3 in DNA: TGTGCCAGCAGCGGGACGGGGGGACCTCACTATGGCTACACCTTC.